This T cell receptor beta chain was documented in a study of blood T cell repertoires in COVID-19. Study-wide background: The study drew acute and convalescent COVID-19 samples from the United States, Italy and Spain.

The table came from immunoSEQ multiplex PCR; TCRdb's copy has only in-frame clones and leaves some out. Of under 300,000 clones in the sample, approximately 83% were seen once. There are 14 residues in the CDR3. With V trimmed by 4 bases and J by 2 bases, 5 bases remained unmatched. Germline lookup yields CDR1 SGHRS and CDR2 YFSETQ. This clone was detected only once. This chain uses TRBV5-1 with TRBJ2-7; 8 bases match TRBD1. This TCR derives from a young man who had recovered from COVID-19. Sequencing input: peripheral blood. The CDR3 nucleotides read TGCGCCAGCAGCCTACAGGGGGGCCCCTACGAGCAGTACTTC. Translating it yields CASSLQGGPYEQYF.